This T cell receptor (beta chain) was captured in a study of Ad26.COV2.S vaccination and SARS-CoV-2 variants. Sample treatment: roughly 18 received Ad26.COV2.S at low or high dose, single or two shots; several received placebo; per-sample allocation not given. After the first vaccine or placebo injection, samples were drawn on day 63. Adults aged 18-55 years in Boston included the donor. This clone was recorded once. Its antigen is not identified. Germline V gene lookup returns CDR1 MRHNA and CDR2 SNTAGT. The CDR3 totals 13 residues. Trimming cost V 5 bases and J 1 base, with 8 bases left between them. Generated by immunoSEQ multiplex PCR, the TCRdb table keeps only in-frame clones and is missing some. The sample shows some 460,000 clones, 89% of them seen only once. Study outcomes and limitations: A substantial breadth of spike-specific CD8+ and CD4+ T cell responses after vaccination has been reported. Placebo and vaccine recipients had non-spike TCR breadth that was similar.

This TCR was sampled from a person aged 18-60 years who received the Ad26.COV2.S COVID-19 vaccine or a placebo. The chain carries TRBV6-4 and TRBJ1-1, with D uncertain. Specimen: peripheral blood, collected in a trial of Ad26.COV2.S vaccine versus placebo. The CDR3 nucleotides read TGTGCCAGCAGTTTCCAGACGAACACTGAAGCTTTCTTT. Protein: CASSFQTNTEAFF.